This TCR beta chain came from a study of blood T cell repertoires in COVID-19. The CDR3 has 12 amino acids. V lost 2 bases, J lost 4 bases, and 6 bases lay in between. Germline CDR1 SGHAT, CDR2 FQNNGV. Using immunoSEQ multiplex PCR, the repertoire was profiled, and TCRdb retains in-frame clones only, with some absent. Of around 97,000 clones in the sample, around 92% were seen once. This clonotype was sampled from a woman aged 55-70 years with acute or convalescent COVID-19. The sequencing input was peripheral blood. V and J are TRBV11-2 and TRBJ2-7; no clear D. This chain's CDR3 is CASSLNGYEQYF. Written as DNA, the CDR3 is TGTGCCAGCAGCTTAAACGGGTACGAGCAGTACTTC.